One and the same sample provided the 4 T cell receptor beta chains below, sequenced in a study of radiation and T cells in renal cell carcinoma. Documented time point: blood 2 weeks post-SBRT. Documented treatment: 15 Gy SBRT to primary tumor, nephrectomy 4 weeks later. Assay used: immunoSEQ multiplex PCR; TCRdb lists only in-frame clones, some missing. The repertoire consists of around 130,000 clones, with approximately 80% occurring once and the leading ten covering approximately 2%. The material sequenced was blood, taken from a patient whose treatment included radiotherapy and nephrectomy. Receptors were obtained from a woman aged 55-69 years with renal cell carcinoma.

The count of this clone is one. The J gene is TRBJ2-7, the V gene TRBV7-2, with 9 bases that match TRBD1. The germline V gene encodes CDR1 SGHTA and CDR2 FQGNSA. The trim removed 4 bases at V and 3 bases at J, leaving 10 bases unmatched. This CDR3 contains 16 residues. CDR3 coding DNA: TGTGCCAGCAGCTATCTACGACAGGGGGTAATCTACGAGCAGTACTTC. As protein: CASSYLRQGVIYEQYF.

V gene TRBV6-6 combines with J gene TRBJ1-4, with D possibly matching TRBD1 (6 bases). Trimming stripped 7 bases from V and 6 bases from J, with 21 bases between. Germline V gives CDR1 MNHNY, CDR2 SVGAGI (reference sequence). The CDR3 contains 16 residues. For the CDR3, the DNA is TGTGCCAGCACCCGAGTTAAGGGGACAAGGGATGAAAAACTGTTTTTT. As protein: CASTRVKGTRDEKLFF.

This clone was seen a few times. CDR3 DNA sequence: TGTGCCAGCAGTGATGGGGGTTTGTATTGGGCTGCTTTCTTT. It codes for CASSDGGLYWAAFF. This chain uses TRBV25-1 with TRBJ1-1, with D perhaps TRBD1 (5 bases). The CDR3 length is 14 residues. Germline CDR1 MGHDK, CDR2 SYGVNS. Trimming removed 3 bases at V and 11 bases at J, with 19 bases between.

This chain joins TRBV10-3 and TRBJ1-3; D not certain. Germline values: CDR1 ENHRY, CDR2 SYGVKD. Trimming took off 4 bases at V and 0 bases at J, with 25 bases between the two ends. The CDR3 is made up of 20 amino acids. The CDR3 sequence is CAISVLPPEGGFLSGNTIYF. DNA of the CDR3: TGTGCCATCAGTGTGTTACCGCCGGAGGGAGGGTTCCTCTCTGGAAACACCATATATTTT.